This TCR beta chain comes out of a study of human T cells and chemical hapten exposure. A note on this clonotype: Its antigen is undetermined.

Library construction involved attaching unique molecular identifiers to individual cDNA molecules, which allowed quantitative, reproducible TCR counting. In the original processing: A per-sample median of around 88,000 TCRs was observed, with counts ranging from roughly 23,224 to 750,000. TCRdb analysed the 5' RACE reads with MiXCR anew, one entry per CDR3 protein. The V and J calls and clone size come from TCRdb's table, not from the authors' own analysis. The sample lists under 150,000 distinct CDR3 sequences, roughly a fifth occurring once. The study's findings and limits: TCRs exceeding a frequency of 1 in 1000 stayed unchanged under DPC sensitization.

Sequencing started from total RNA isolated from unfractionated whole blood. This receptor was taken from a human donor in good health.

The CDR3 sequence is CASGVADYQPQHF. DNA for the CDR3: TGTGCCAGCGGGGTGGCAGATTATCAGCCCCAGCATTTT. The rearrangement joins TRBV6-6 to TRBJ1-5; D remains unclear. The CDR3 spans 13 residues. The germline gives CDR1 MNHNY, CDR2 SVGAGI (reference sequence). V was trimmed by 8 bases and J by 5 bases, leaving 13 bases between them.